A single sample is the source of the 30 T cell receptor beta chains below, sequenced in a study of control samples from healthy donors and cancer patients. Measured with immunoSEQ multiplex PCR; TCRdb has only the in-frame clones, and not every one. Here the sample spans 20,000 to 25,000 clones, around 80% being singletons. Sequences were obtained from PBMCs. The origin of the receptors is a man aged 55-75 years with colorectal cancer.

The V and J genes are TRBV21-1 and TRBJ2-7; the table's D call, TRBD1, was not checked against the DNA. TRBV21-1 is recorded as a pseudogene. The CDR3 consists of 16 residues. CDR3 DNA sequence: TGTGCCAGCAGCAAATACGGAGGGGGCAGGTCCTACGAGCAGTACGTC. This codes for CASSKYGGGRSYEQYV.

DNA of the CDR3: TGTGCCAGTAGTCCAACGATAGGGGGGGATCTCTGGAACACTGAAGCTTTCTTT. Translated, it gives CASSPTIGGDLWNTEAFF. The V gene is TRBV19, the J gene TRBJ1-1; a possible D gene is TRBD1 (6 bases). This CDR3 contains 18 residues. Between the trimmed V and J ends, which lost 5 bases and 1 base, there was a span of 23 bases. Germline CDR1 is LNHDA and CDR2 is SQIVND (reference sequence).

The chain uses TRBV19 and TRBJ1-2; the match to TRBD1 covers 8 bases. CDR1 is LNHDA, CDR2 SQIVND, per germline (reference sequence). The CDR3 is 15 amino acids. V was clipped by 9 bases and J by 4 bases; unmatched bases: 13. CDR3 bases: TGTGCCAGCCAGTCCCGGGACAGGCGGTTCTATGGCTACACCTTC. Protein: CASQSRDRRFYGYTF.

This clone was picked up one time. The CDR3 nucleotides read TGTGCCAGTCAAATGGGGCAAGAACCGACAGATACGCAGTATTTT. Encoded protein: CASQMGQEPTDTQYF. The chain is built from TRBV19 and TRBJ2-3; D may be TRBD1 (5 bases). The V gene lost 8 bases and the J gene lost 3 bases, with 18 bases spanning the gap. The CDR3 loop spans 15 amino acids. CDR1 and CDR2 (germline): LNHDA, SQIVND (reference sequence).

This chain links TRBV3-1 (or the pseudogene TRBV3-2) with TRBJ2-4; D may be TRBD2 (7 bases). CDR3 length: 13 amino acids. CDR1 LGHDT and CDR2 YNNKEL come from the germline V gene (reference sequence). Trimming stripped 6 bases from V and 7 bases from J, with 13 bases between. CDR3 in amino acids: CASSRGGENIQYF. CDR3 DNA: TGTGCCAGCAGTCGAGGGGGGGAGAACATTCAGTACTTC.

This chain connects TRBV5-1 to TRBJ2-1; D might be TRBD1 or TRBD2, each matching 5 bases. Trimming pared 0 bases from V and 3 bases from J, leaving 10 bases between. Germline CDR1 SGHRS, CDR2 YFSETQ. This CDR3 is built from 15 residues. The CDR3 loop reads CASSLEGSHYNEQFF. Written as DNA, the CDR3 is TGCGCCAGCAGCTTGGAGGGGAGCCACTACAATGAGCAGTTCTTC.

The chain couples TRBV5-4 to TRBJ1-4, with a possible D match to TRBD1 (5 bases). V was pared by 3 bases and J by 7 bases, with 10 bases between. Germline CDR1 SGHNT, CDR2 YYREEE (reference sequence). The CDR3 has 13 amino acids. DNA of the CDR3: TGTGCCAGCAGCTCCCGGGACGCTGAAAAACTGTTTTTT. Its translation: CASSSRDAEKLFF. The whole variable domain, remainder taken from reference TRBV5-4 and TRBJ1-4, is ETGVTQSPTHLIKTRGQQVTLRCSSQSGHNTVSWYQQALGQGPQFIFQYYREEENGRGNFPPRFSGLQFPNYSSELNVNALELDDSALYLCASSSRDAEKLFFGSGTQLSVL.

The chain couples TRBV5-6 to TRBJ1-2; 7 nucleotides align to TRBD1. The V gene's germline CDR1 is SGHDT and CDR2 YYEEEE. The CDR3 covers 13 residues. The J segment lost 2 bases and the V segment lost 4 bases, leaving 2 bases of the junction unmatched. CDR3 sequence (DNA): TGTGCCAGCAGCAGGGGACAGAACTATGGCTACACCTTC. Translating gives CASSRGQNYGYTF.

The sample holds a few counts of this clone. The rearrangement links TRBV2 to TRBJ1-2; D may be TRBD1 (6 bases). This CDR3 has 11 residues. CDR1 SNHLY and CDR2 FYNNEI come from the germline V gene. Trimming stripped 4 bases from V and 7 bases from J, with 7 bases between. CDR3: CASSAGVGYTF. Here the CDR3 DNA reads TGTGCCAGCAGTGCAGGGGTTGGCTACACCTTC.

The V call is TRBV2, the J call TRBJ2-2, with 7 bases fitting TRBD1. The CDR3 extends over 16 amino acids. V shed 4 bases, J shed 0 bases, and the junction held 5 bases outside the gene matches. Looked up from germline, CDR1 is SNHLY and CDR2 is FYNNEI. The CDR3 loop reads CASSAHGTANTGELFF. For the CDR3, the DNA is TGTGCCAGCAGTGCACACGGGACAGCGAACACCGGGGAGCTGTTTTTT.

The gene calls are TRBV27 and TRBJ2-7; D could derive from TRBD1 or TRBD2 (5 bases each). Germline V gives CDR1 MNHEY, CDR2 SMNVEV (reference sequence). The germline V and J ends were trimmed by 4 bases and 4 bases, with 20 bases remaining between them. The CDR3 loop spans 16 amino acids. The CDR3 DNA is TGTGCCAGCAGTTCCCGGGACCACGGGCGCATATACGAGCAGTACTTC. Encoded protein: CASSSRDHGRIYEQYF.

The chain couples TRBV6-6 to TRBJ2-7; D is ambiguous. The length of the CDR3 is 14 residues. Germline CDR1 reads MNHNY; CDR2 reads SVGAGI (reference sequence). Trimming shortened V by 4 bases and J by 5 bases, and 15 bases separated the two germline ends. The CDR3 region is CASSLMGIGDEQYF. Written as DNA, the CDR3 is TGTGCCAGCAGTTTAATGGGAATTGGCGACGAGCAGTACTTC.

The chain recombines TRBV1 with TRBJ2-1. TRBV1 is a listed pseudogene. The CDR3 totals 11 residues. This CDR3 is CTRTVYNEQFF. The DNA for the CDR3 is TGCACCAGGACGGTCTACAATGAGCAGTTCTTC.

The chain recombines TRBV5-4 with TRBJ1-2, with TRBD1 identical over 7 bases. Germline V gene data show CDR1 as SGHNT and CDR2 as YYREEE (reference sequence). The trim removed 3 bases at V and 1 base at J, leaving 6 bases unmatched. There are 15 residues in the CDR3. This CDR3 is CASSSDRAGNYGYTF. CDR3 coding DNA: TGTGCCAGCAGCTCCGACAGGGCGGGTAACTATGGCTACACCTTC.

J is TRBJ2-5 and V is TRBV24-1, with D perhaps TRBD2 (6 bases). V was shortened by 6 bases and J by 2 bases, with 9 bases between the two germline ends. Germline V gene lookup returns CDR1 KGHDR and CDR2 SFDVKD. The CDR3 contains 13 residues. CDR3 coding DNA: TGTGCCACCAGTTTTCGGGGGCAAGAGACCCAGTACTTC. This encodes CATSFRGQETQYF.

This clone was seen just once. The chain carries TRBV6-2 or TRBV6-3 and TRBJ2-3; D gene ambiguous. The CDR3 runs to 12 residues. Germline V lookup: CDR1 MNHEY, CDR2 SVGEGT. Trimming took 4 bases from V and 5 from J, leaving 7 bases between them. As DNA, the CDR3 is TGTGCCAGCAGTTTGACCGAAGATACGCAGTATTTT. Its translation: CASSLTEDTQYF.

The gene calls are TRBV2 and TRBJ1-3; tentatively, D is TRBD1 (6 bases). Trimming removed 2 bases from V and 0 bases from J, with 14 bases in between. Germline lookup yields CDR1 SNHLY and CDR2 FYNNEI. CDR3 length: 17 amino acids. The CDR3 region has the DNA TGTGCCAGCAGTGAATCGGGGGGGCCTAACTCTGGAAACACCATATATTTT. Protein sequence: CASSESGGPNSGNTIYF.

The J gene is TRBJ1-2, the V gene TRBV19, with 7 bases identical to TRBD1. With 8 bases clipped from V and 4 bases from J, the junction kept 7 bases outside the gene matches. Germline V gene data show CDR1 as LNHDA and CDR2 as SQIVND (reference sequence). The CDR3 consists of 13 residues. The CDR3 is CASRDSNLYGYTF. The CDR3 DNA reads as TGTGCCAGTCGGGACAGCAACCTCTATGGCTACACCTTC. Looking up the rest from reference TRBV19 and TRBJ1-2 gives the full variable domain: DGGITQSPKYLFRKEGQNVTLSCEQNLNHDAMYWYRQDPGQGLRLIYYSQIVNDFQKGDIAEGYSVSREKKESFPLTVTSAQKNPTAFYLCASRDSNLYGYTFGSGTRLTVV.

The chain joins TRBV18 to TRBJ1-1; no firm D call. Trimming took off 1 base at V and 4 bases at J, with 13 bases between the two ends. The CDR3 totals 15 residues. Looked up from germline, CDR1 is KGHSH and CDR2 is LQKENI. The CDR3 here is CASSPLLVEGTEAFF. The CDR3, as DNA: TGTGCCAGCTCACCACTCCTCGTAGAGGGCACTGAAGCTTTCTTT.

The CDR3 nucleotides are TGTGCCAGCAGTTACTCGGGTGCGGGTTCACCCCTCCACTTT. Its translation: CASSYSGAGSPLHF. V usage is TRBV6-5 and J usage is TRBJ1-6; no clear D gene. The germline V gene encodes CDR1 MNHEY and CDR2 SVGAGI. The CDR3 has 14 residues. Between the trimmed V and J ends, which lost 0 bases and 9 bases, there was a span of 9 bases.

The V and J genes are TRBV11-3 and TRBJ2-6; the D is unclear. The CDR3 totals 16 residues. The germline V gene encodes CDR1 SGHNT and CDR2 YENEEA. Trimming cost V 5 bases and J 0 bases, with 11 bases left between them. CDR3 sequence (DNA): TGTGCCAGCAGCGTGGACGGATCCTCTGGGGCCAACGTCCTGACTTTC. Its protein product is CASSVDGSSGANVLTF.

V gene TRBV27 combines with J gene TRBJ1-6; no reliable D call. CDR1 is MNHEY, CDR2 SMNVEV, per germline (reference sequence). With 2 bases removed from V and 6 bases from J, the gap between germline ends came to 8 bases. The CDR3 sequence is 14 residues long. The CDR3 is CASSLRQVNSPLHF. In nucleotides, the CDR3 is TGTGCCAGCAGTTTACGGCAGGTTAATTCACCCCTCCACTTT.

Within the sample, this clone is medium-sized. This chain links TRBV4-3 with TRBJ1-1; the D is unclear. This CDR3 contains 16 residues. V dropped 0 bases and J dropped 0 bases, with 11 bases sitting between them. Germline V gene data show CDR1 as LGHNA and CDR2 as YSLEER. CDR3: CASSQERRLMNTEAFF. In DNA form, the CDR3 reads TGCGCCAGCAGCCAAGAAAGACGGTTGATGAACACTGAAGCTTTCTTT.

J is TRBJ1-2 and V is TRBV6-6, with 7 bases that match TRBD1. The CDR3 sequence is 12 residues long. The germline gives CDR1 MNHNY, CDR2 SVGAGI (reference sequence). V lost 5 bases to trimming and J lost 5 bases; unmatched junction nucleotides: 2. CDR3 bases: TGTGCCAGCAGTGACAGGGTGTATGGCTACACCTTC. This sequence encodes CASSDRVYGYTF.

V and J are TRBV6-6 and TRBJ2-1, with a weak D call TRBD2 (6 bases). Between the trimmed V and J ends, which lost 2 bases and 9 bases, there was a span of 8 bases. Germline V gene sequence: CDR1 MNHNY, CDR2 SVGAGI (reference sequence). CDR3 size: 12 residues. The CDR3 here is CASSYGTVEQFF. Here the CDR3 DNA reads TGTGCCAGCAGTTACGGGACTGTTGAGCAGTTCTTC.

The V gene is TRBV5-1, the J gene TRBJ1-5, with TRBD1 matching 8 bases. Germline values: CDR1 SGHRS, CDR2 YFSETQ. The CDR3 spans 13 residues. V gave up 2 bases and J gave up 6 bases; unmatched junction bases: 1. DNA of the CDR3: TGCGCCAGCAGCTTCGGACAGGGTCAGCCCCAGCATTTT. Translated: CASSFGQGQPQHF.

This chain's CDR3 is CASSHRDRYQPQHF. DNA for the CDR3: TGTGCCAGCAGCCACCGGGACCGATATCAGCCCCAGCATTTT. The V and J genes are TRBV5-6 and TRBJ1-5; D possibly corresponds to TRBD1 (5 bases). Between the trimmed V and J ends, which lost 4 bases and 5 bases, there was a span of 13 bases. CDR3 length: 14 residues. Germline CDR1 is SGHDT and CDR2 is YYEEEE.

The chain combines TRBV5-1 with TRBJ1-1, with 7 positions matching TRBD1. CDR3 size: 15 residues. J lost 5 bases, V lost 0 bases, and 7 bases had no gene match. CDR1 is SGHRS and CDR2 is YFSETQ in the germline V gene. The CDR3 sequence: CASSLVTTGLTEAFF. CDR3 coding DNA: TGCGCCAGCAGCTTGGTTACGACAGGGTTGACTGAAGCTTTCTTT.

The CDR3 DNA follows: TGTGCCAGTAGTATCGGGCAGGGAGTCACAGATACGCAGTATTTT. It translates to CASSIGQGVTDTQYF. The gene calls are TRBV19 and TRBJ2-3; perhaps D is TRBD1 or TRBD2 (5 bases each). The CDR3 has 15 residues. Trimming took off 3 bases at V and 2 bases at J, with 12 bases between the two ends. Germline V lookup: CDR1 LNHDA, CDR2 SQIVND (reference sequence).

The chain recombines TRBV5-1 with TRBJ2-7; D remains ambiguous. The V gene's germline CDR1 is SGHRS and CDR2 YFSETQ. This CDR3 spans 14 amino acids. The V gene lost 2 bases and the J gene lost 3 bases, with 12 bases spanning the gap. CDR3 sequence: CASSLEQLGYEQYF. DNA for the CDR3: TGCGCCAGCAGCTTAGAACAGCTAGGCTACGAGCAGTACTTC.